Below, 19 T cell receptor beta chains from the same sample are listed, as sequenced in a study of spatial heterogeneity in lung cancer. TCRdb recomputed calls from the 5' RACE reads with MiXCR, one row per CDR3 protein. The sample has roughly 1,000 distinct CDR3 sequences; less than 55% are singletons. Specified time point: blood at routine non-recurrence follow-up after resection. Source: PBMCs, taken at follow-up. The receptors here all came from a female donor with early-stage non-small cell lung cancer.

Comments on this clonotype: This beta chain came through as a stray read in a library set up for alpha chains, and its size says little. This chain uses TRBV5-4 with TRBJ2-3; TRBD2 is a possible D gene (5 bases). The V gene's germline CDR1 is SGHNT and CDR2 YYREEE (reference sequence). This CDR3 is 15 amino acids long. Trimming cost V 1 base and J 1 base, with 10 bases left between them. CDR3 bases: TGTGCCAGCAGCTTGCTCGAGCGGCGCACAGATACGCAGTATTTT. Its translation: CASSLLERRTDTQYF. The full variable domain, its missing parts supplied by reference TRBV5-4 and TRBJ2-3, is ETGVTQSPTHLIKTRGQQVTLRCSSQSGHNTVSWYQQALGQGPQFIFQYYREEENGRGNFPPRFSGLQFPNYSSELNVNALELDDSALYLCASSLLERRTDTQYFGPGTRLTVL.

About this clonotype: This beta chain was picked up by a library intended for alpha chains and is off target, so its count carries little meaning. V gene TRBV5-1 combines with J gene TRBJ2-2; D unresolved. CDR1 is SGHRS and CDR2 is YFSETQ in the germline V gene. V was pared by 2 bases and J by 3 bases, with 5 bases between. The length of the CDR3 is 13 residues. The CDR3 nucleotides are TGCGCCAGCAGCTTTTCGGACACCGGGGAGCTGTTTTTT. Translation: CASSFSDTGELFF. Full variable domain (remainder filled in from reference TRBV5-1 and TRBJ2-2): KAGVTQTPRYLIKTRGQQVTLSCSPISGHRSVSWYQQTPGQGLQFLFEYFSETQRNKGNFPGRFSGRQFSNSRSEMNVSTLELGDSALYLCASSFSDTGELFFGEGSRLTVL.

With respect to this clonotype: This beta chain was picked up by a library intended for alpha chains and is off target, so its count carries little meaning. The V gene is TRBV7-3, the J gene TRBJ2-7, with a possible D match to TRBD1 (6 bases). Trimming left V 5 bases short and J 2 bases short, with 16 bases between. Germline lookup yields CDR1 SGHTA and CDR2 FQGTGA. The CDR3 consists of 15 residues. CDR3 in DNA: TGTGCCAGCAGCCCAGCGGCAGGGGTCACCTACGAGCAGTACTTC. Amino acids: CASSPAAGVTYEQYF.

In its sample, this clonotype was seen once. This beta chain is a stray sequence in a library constructed for alpha chains; its clone size is not meaningful. This chain links TRBV29-1 with TRBJ1-2; D is undetermined. CDR1 SQVTM and CDR2 ANQGSEA come from the germline V gene. The CDR3 is made up of 10 amino acids. V was trimmed by 2 bases and J by 10 bases, leaving 8 bases between them. The DNA of the CDR3 is TGCAGCGTTGAAAGAATCCACTACACCTTC. This translates into CSVERIHYTF.

The sample holds a few counts of this clonotype. The library was designed around alpha chains, so this beta chain is a stray read whose abundance carries little weight. This rearrangement joins TRBV12-3 or TRBV12-4 to TRBJ2-7; TRBD2 matches 7 bases. CDR3 size: 14 residues. V lost 5 bases to trimming and J lost 2 bases; unmatched junction nucleotides: 6. CDR3 sequence reads: CASSPAGLTYEQYF. In DNA form, the CDR3 reads TGTGCCAGCAGTCCAGCGGGACTAACCTACGAGCAGTACTTC.

Concerning this clonotype: This beta chain lies outside the target of a library built for alpha chains; its clone size means little. The V call is TRBV5-1, the J call TRBJ2-7; tentative D call: TRBD2 (5 bases). CDR3 length: 16 amino acids. V was clipped by 2 bases and J by 2 bases, with 17 bases between them. Germline V gene sequence: CDR1 SGHRS, CDR2 YFSETQ. CDR3 DNA: TGCGCCAGCAGCTTAACGGGATCCCTCCAGGCCTACGAGCAGTACTTC. The encoded protein is CASSLTGSLQAYEQYF. The whole variable domain, remainder taken from reference TRBV5-1 and TRBJ2-7, is KAGVTQTPRYLIKTRGQQVTLSCSPISGHRSVSWYQQTPGQGLQFLFEYFSETQRNKGNFPGRFSGRQFSNSRSEMNVSTLELGDSALYLCASSLTGSLQAYEQYFGPGTRLTVT.

For this clonotype: Since it is a stray read in a library aimed at alpha chains, this beta chain has a size that is not meaningful. The chain couples TRBV28 to TRBJ2-7; the D gene is possibly TRBD2 (6 bases). The V end was cut by 8 bases, the J end by 0 bases, with 14 bases between. The CDR3 sequence is 14 residues long. Germline CDR1 MDHEN, CDR2 SYDVKM. DNA of the CDR3: TGTGCCAGCCTTGTCGGCGGGAACTCCTACGAGCAGTACTTC. As protein: CASLVGGNSYEQYF.

In this sample, this clonotype turned up a few times. Since the library was made to target alpha chains, this beta chain is a stray read and its abundance is not meaningful. J is TRBJ2-7 and V is TRBV7-8; the match to TRBD2 covers 11 bases. Germline assignment: CDR1 SGHVS and CDR2 FQNEAQ. This CDR3 has 15 residues. V trimming: 5 bases; J trimming: 5 bases; junction bases outside the gene matches: 8. The CDR3 here is CASSTRLAGFDEQYF. The CDR3 region has the DNA TGTGCCAGCAGCACCCGACTAGCGGGATTTGACGAGCAGTACTTC.

This clonotype was picked up a small number of times. A library prepared for alpha chains yielded this beta chain as an off-target read; its size is of little meaning. The chain combines TRBV29-1 with TRBJ2-3; maybe TRBD1 (5 bases). Looked up from germline, CDR1 is SQVTM and CDR2 is ANQGSEA. Trimming stripped 7 bases from V and 1 base from J, with 15 bases between. This CDR3 is 14 amino acids long. CDR3: CSDTGASGTDTQYF. The CDR3 DNA reads as TGCAGCGACACAGGAGCGTCAGGCACAGATACGCAGTATTTT.

A note on this clonotype: This beta chain lies outside the target of a library built for alpha chains; its clone size means little. This CDR3 reads CASRGLGYEQYF. DNA for the CDR3: TGTGCCAGCAGGGGATTGGGTTACGAGCAGTACTTC. The chain uses TRBV28 and TRBJ2-7; D unresolved. Per the germline V gene, CDR1 is MDHEN and CDR2 is SYDVKM. The V gene lost 6 bases and the J gene lost 4 bases, with 10 bases spanning the gap. This CDR3 has 12 amino acids.

The table lists this clonotype with a few counts. Since it is a stray read in a library aimed at alpha chains, this beta chain has a size that is not meaningful. The rearrangement links TRBV28 to TRBJ2-1; D is ambiguous. Deletions cut 2 bases from V and 6 bases from J, with 14 bases between. The CDR3 has 15 residues. Germline values: CDR1 MDHEN, CDR2 SYDVKM. CDR3 coding DNA: TGTGCCAGCAGTTTAAAATCTTGGGCCTTCAATGAGCAGTTCTTC. Translating it yields CASSLKSWAFNEQFF.

Points on this clonotype: A library prepared for alpha chains yielded this beta chain as an off-target read; its size is of little meaning. This rearrangement joins TRBV10-1 to TRBJ1-2; unclear D gene. Germline V CDR1 and CDR2: WNHNN, SYGVQD (reference sequence). Trimming took off 5 bases at V and 6 bases at J, with 19 bases between the two ends. The CDR3 spans 15 residues. CDR3 loop: CASSSRTDGGDGYTF. The CDR3 DNA reads TGCGCCAGCAGTTCCCGGACCGATGGCGGGGATGGCTACACCTTC.

This clonotype is large by share. This beta chain is an unintended read in a library built for alpha chains; its size means little. The V call is TRBV5-1, the J call TRBJ2-1; weak D call: TRBD2 (6 bases). The CDR3 extends over 16 amino acids. With 7 bases removed from V and 0 bases from J, the gap between germline ends came to 17 bases. In germline, CDR1 is SGHRS, CDR2 YFSETQ. The DNA for the CDR3 is TGCGCCAGCGCTACTCTAGCGCTGCGCTCCTACAATGAGCAGTTCTTC. Translating it yields CASATLALRSYNEQFF.

This clonotype was counted only a few times. The size of this beta chain means little, since it is a stray read in a library made for alpha chains. The chain recombines TRBV7-8 with TRBJ2-7, with D maybe TRBD1 (6 bases). In germline, CDR1 is SGHVS, CDR2 FQNEAQ. The ends were cut back, 4 bases at V and 1 base at J, with 14 bases in the middle. The CDR3 contains 15 residues. CDR3 sequence (DNA): TGTGCCAGCAGCTCGACAGGAGAGGGATCCTACGAGCAGTACTTC. Residues: CASSSTGEGSYEQYF.

This clonotype has a handful of counts. The library was prepared for alpha chains; this beta chain is a stray read, so its frequency means little. V gene TRBV7-9 combines with J gene TRBJ1-5; D is ambiguous. Germline values: CDR1 SEHNR, CDR2 FQNEAQ (reference sequence). The CDR3 extends over 12 amino acids. V lost 2 bases to trimming and J lost 7 bases, with 6 bases between them. CDR3 residues: CASSLRDQPQHF. The DNA of the CDR3 is TGTGCCAGCAGCTTAAGAGACCAGCCCCAGCATTTT.

Details on this clonotype: A library prepared for alpha chains yielded this beta chain as an off-target read; its size is of little meaning. The chain uses TRBV6-5 and TRBJ1-2; D unclear. CDR3 length equals 14 residues. Germline-derived CDR1 and CDR2 are MNHEY and SVGAGI. With 5 bases removed from V and 7 bases from J, the gap between germline ends came to 17 bases. The CDR3 loop reads CASSPAWQTTGYTF. For the CDR3, the DNA is TGTGCCAGCAGTCCCGCGTGGCAGACGACTGGCTACACCTTC.

Of note for this clonotype: As an off-target read in a library built for alpha chains, this beta chain has a frequency of little significance. The chain is built from TRBV29-1 and TRBJ2-5, with 9 bases fitting TRBD1. Germline V gene sequence: CDR1 SQVTM, CDR2 ANQGSEA. V was clipped by 7 bases and J by 5 bases; unmatched bases: 8. The CDR3 runs to 13 residues. This chain's CDR3 is CSANRGQGETQYF. The CDR3 DNA reads TGCAGCGCCAACAGGGGACAGGGTGAGACCCAGTACTTC.

Concerning this clonotype: This beta chain is a stray sequence in a library constructed for alpha chains; its clone size is not meaningful. This rearrangement joins TRBV18 to TRBJ2-1, with 8 bases fitting TRBD2. Germline CDR1 is KGHSH and CDR2 is LQKENI. V shed 3 bases and J 8 bases; nucleotides not matched to a gene: 9. The CDR3 length is 15 residues. The CDR3 DNA reads TGTGCCAGCTCACCGTCCAGCGGGAGTCGTGATGAGCAGTTCTTC. Encoded protein: CASSPSSGSRDEQFF. Full variable domain (remainder filled in from reference TRBV18 and TRBJ2-1): NAGVMQNPRHLVRRRGQEARLRCSPMKGHSHVYWYRQLPEEGLKFMVYLQKENIIDESGMPKERFSAEFPKEGPSILRIQQVVRGDSAAYFCASSPSSGSRDEQFFGPGTRLTVL.

In the case of this clonotype: This beta chain turned up in a library designed for alpha chains; as an off-target read, its abundance says little. The J gene is TRBJ2-7, the V gene TRBV6-2 or TRBV6-3, with 12 bases fitting TRBD2. This CDR3 is built from 16 residues. V lost 5 bases to trimming and J lost 3 bases; unmatched junction nucleotides: 8. The germline V gene encodes CDR1 MNHEY and CDR2 SVGEGT. The CDR3 sequence: CASSQQATSGSYEQYF. The DNA of the CDR3 is TGTGCCAGCAGTCAACAAGCGACTAGCGGGAGCTACGAGCAGTACTTC.